This T cell receptor (beta chain) was retrieved from a study of OX40 agonist ivuxolimab in advanced cancers. At the level of the study: Ivuxolimab, an agonistic anti-OX40 (CD134) antibody, was given to patients. Every 2 weeks, patients got intravenous ivuxolimab at one of six dose levels (0.01-10 mg/kg). Melanoma, hepatocellular carcinoma, head and neck or renal cell cancer occurred in dose-escalation patients.

The assay was immunoSEQ multiplex PCR, and TCRdb's table has in-frame clones only and misses some. The profile shows tens of thousands of clones, 85% to 90% of them singletons. Exclusion applied to patients with autoimmune disease history or systemic immunosuppression. This CDR3 is 14 amino acids long. The junction had 3 bases not matched to a gene; V was cut back by 0 bases and J by 4 bases. Germline-derived CDR1 and CDR2 are SGHNT and YYREEE (reference sequence). The sequence was collected from an adult with an advanced solid tumor such as melanoma, head and neck, liver or kidney cancer. V gene TRBV5-4 combines with J gene TRBJ2-5; 7 bases match TRBD1. The sequencing here drew on CD4+ or CD8+ T cells sorted from blood, taken in a trial of the OX40 agonist ivuxolimab. Written as DNA, the CDR3 is TGTGCCAGCAGCTTGGCCGGGACAGTAGAGACCCAGTACTTC. Amino acid sequence: CASSLAGTVETQYF.